Sequencing of this TCR beta chain was carried out in a study of T-cell memory formation after mild COVID-19. Study background: TCR clusters mostly belonged to single donors.

Germline CDR1 reads SSHAT; CDR2 reads FNYEAQ (reference sequence). CDR3 length equals 14 residues. V lost 3 bases to trimming and J lost 8 bases; unmatched junction nucleotides: 6. TCRdb recomputed calls from the 5' RACE reads with MiXCR, one row per CDR3 protein. Of approximately 580,000 distinct CDR3 sequences in the sample, around 21% were seen once. V is TRBV7-7 and J is TRBJ2-1, with 8 bases fitting TRBD2. This receptor was taken from an adult woman who had mild COVID-19 (a few samples of this study predate the infection). Cell type and time point are not known. The sample comprised PBMCs or a T cell subset sorted from them (not recorded which). The DNA for the CDR3 is TGTGCCAGCAGCTTTCGGGGGGGTACGGATGAGCAGTTCTTC. It is translated as CASSFRGGTDEQFF.